The 25 T cell receptor beta chains given below trace back to one sample, sequenced in a study of blood T cell repertoires in COVID-19. Only in-frame clones appear in the TCRdb table, and some are missing; sequencing was by immunoSEQ multiplex PCR. The sample has under 120,000 clones, approximately 79% seen once; the top ten hold 20% to 25%. The material sequenced was peripheral blood. All receptors derive from a man between 65 and 80 years old with active or convalescent COVID-19.

This clone was detected ten times or more. J is TRBJ2-2 and V is TRBV5-4, with TRBD2 identical over 12 bases. J lost 5 bases, V lost 2 bases, and 10 bases had no gene match. The V gene's germline CDR1 is SGHNT and CDR2 YYREEE (reference sequence). This CDR3 comprises 18 residues. DNA for the CDR3: TGTGCCAGCAGCTTCAAGACTAGCGGGAGAGGGGCGACCGGGGAGCTGTTTTTT. Its protein product is CASSFKTSGRGATGELFF.

This chain connects TRBV3-1 (or the pseudogene TRBV3-2) to TRBJ1-1; TRBD1 might be the D (6 bases). Germline V gene data show CDR1 as LGHDT and CDR2 as YNNKEL (reference sequence). Trimming cost V 4 bases and J 6 bases, with 21 bases left between them. The CDR3 has 16 residues. CDR3 nucleotide sequence: TGTGCCAGCAGCCTCGGCGGGGGGGCGAGTGTCGCTGAAGCTTTCTTT. It codes for CASSLGGGASVAEAFF.

This CDR3 reads CASSYSVGRALETQYF. CDR3 DNA: TGTGCCAGCAGTTACTCGGTCGGGAGGGCCCTAGAGACCCAGTACTTC. V is TRBV6-6 and J is TRBJ2-5; 8 positions match TRBD2. The germline gives CDR1 MNHNY, CDR2 SVGAGI (reference sequence). The CDR3 is 16 residues long. The ends lost 0 bases at V and 4 bases at J; junction bases unmatched: 7.

This clone was seen only a few times. The chain couples TRBV5-1 to TRBJ1-6; 10 bases are shared with TRBD1. Germline assignment: CDR1 SGHRS and CDR2 YFSETQ. J gave up 10 bases and V 5 bases, and 6 bases lay outside the gene matches. The CDR3 consists of 14 residues. This CDR3 is CASSRDRGGSPLHF. In DNA, the CDR3 is TGCGCCAGCAGTAGGGACAGGGGCGGGTCACCCCTCCACTTT.

This chain uses TRBV28 with TRBJ2-1; 8 bases are shared with TRBD1. Germline lookup yields CDR1 MDHEN and CDR2 SYDVKM. With 4 bases clipped from V and 1 base from J, the junction kept 6 bases outside the gene matches. CDR3 size: 16 residues. The CDR3 nucleotides are TGTGCCAGCAGTTCTCGGACAGGGCGATCCTACAATGAGCAGTTCTTC. Its protein product is CASSSRTGRSYNEQFF.

DNA of the CDR3: TGCGCCAGCAGCTTGGGGACAGGGCCCCCCCCTAGCAGAGGCACTGAAGCTTTCTTT. Encoded protein: CASSLGTGPPPSRGTEAFF. The chain employs TRBV5-1 and TRBJ1-1, with 8 bases matching TRBD1. The V gene end was trimmed by 0 bases and the J gene end by 4 bases; junction bases not matched to a gene: 17. Germline lookup yields CDR1 SGHRS and CDR2 YFSETQ. The CDR3 extends over 19 amino acids.

The chain has TRBV7-9 and TRBJ1-4, with a possible D match to TRBD1 (5 bases). This CDR3 comprises 15 residues. Per germline, CDR1 SEHNR and CDR2 FQNEAQ (reference sequence). Trimming took 4 bases from V and 6 from J, leaving 15 bases between them. The CDR3 DNA is TGTGCCAGCAGCTACGAAAGGGGAAGGGATGAAAAACTGTTTTTT. Amino acid sequence: CASSYERGRDEKLFF.

The chain joins TRBV5-1 to TRBJ1-4; D is undetermined. V shed 4 bases and J shed 7 bases, with 17 bases lying between them. Germline lookup yields CDR1 SGHRS and CDR2 YFSETQ. The CDR3 is 15 residues long. The chain's CDR3 is CASSTAGWAGEKLFF. CDR3 DNA sequence: TGCGCCAGCAGCACCGCCGGGTGGGCGGGTGAAAAACTGTTTTTT.

The rearrangement links TRBV21-1 to TRBJ1-6. TRBV21-1 counts as a pseudogene. The CDR3 length is 16 residues. CDR3 DNA sequence: TGTGCCAGCAGCAAGATTTCGGGACTTTATAATTCACCCCTCCACTTT. It specifies CASSKISGLYNSPLHF.

This rearrangement joins TRBV25-1 to TRBJ2-1; 7 bases fit TRBD2. The V segment lost 1 base and the J segment 0 bases; nucleotides outside the gene matches: 3. CDR3 length: 16 amino acids. CDR1 and CDR2 from the germline V gene are MGHDK and SYGVNS. CDR3 in amino acids: CASSELAGASYNEQFF. The CDR3 DNA sequence: TGTGCCAGCAGTGAATTGGCGGGAGCCTCCTACAATGAGCAGTTCTTC.

J is TRBJ1-4 and V is TRBV2; 7 bases agree with TRBD1. Germline V gene sequence: CDR1 SNHLY, CDR2 FYNNEI. The CDR3 has 14 residues. Trimming cost V 1 base and J 7 bases; bases outside gene matches: 3. DNA of the CDR3: TGTGCCAGCAGTGAAGAACAGGGGTTTGAAAAACTGTTTTTT. It encodes CASSEEQGFEKLFF.

The chain recombines TRBV7-9 with TRBJ1-2, with TRBD1 identical over 8 bases. The CDR3 is 13 residues long. The germline V gene has CDR1 SEHNR and CDR2 FQNEAQ (reference sequence). V was pared by 6 bases and J by 4 bases, with 4 bases of the junction left unmatched. The CDR3 DNA sequence: TGTGCCAGCAGTCACGGACAGGGCTATGGCTACACCTTC. Its translation is CASSHGQGYGYTF.

In this sample, this clone turned up many times. The same CDR3 arises from other DNA sequences in this sample as well. The chain has TRBV2 and TRBJ2-7, with TRBD1 matching 7 bases. Per the germline V gene, CDR1 is SNHLY and CDR2 is FYNNEI. This CDR3 region has 12 residues. V lost 7 bases and J lost 4; bases outside the gene matches: 4. In DNA form, the CDR3 reads TGTGCCAGCACGGACAGGCGGTACGAGCAGTACTTC. It translates to CASTDRRYEQYF.

V gene TRBV5-5 combines with J gene TRBJ1-2, with a possible D match to TRBD1 (5 bases). V was shortened by 0 bases and J by 9 bases, with 6 bases between the two germline ends. This CDR3 comprises 11 residues. CDR1 is SGHKS, CDR2 YYEKEE, per germline (reference sequence). CDR3 loop: CASSLVDSYTF. Here the CDR3 DNA reads TGTGCCAGCAGCTTGGTGGACAGCTACACCTTC.

V and J are TRBV24-1 and TRBJ2-3; D call uncertain. CDR3 size: 12 residues. The germline gives CDR1 KGHDR, CDR2 SFDVKD. Trimming removed 1 base at V and 6 bases at J, with 4 bases between. The CDR3 DNA sequence: TGTGCCACCAGTGATTTTAGCGATACGCAGTATTTT. Protein sequence: CATSDFSDTQYF.

This chain joins TRBV7-8 and TRBJ1-5, with TRBD1 identical over 9 bases. The V gene end was trimmed by 2 bases and the J gene end by 6 bases; junction bases not matched to a gene: 8. The CDR3 totals 16 residues. Germline CDR1 is SGHVS and CDR2 is FQNEAQ. CDR3 protein: CASSLQGQGFGQPQHF. The CDR3, as DNA: TGTGCCAGCAGCTTACAGGGACAGGGTTTTGGTCAGCCCCAGCATTTT.

The chain links TRBV7-8 to TRBJ1-1, with 7 nucleotides matching TRBD1. Per germline, CDR1 SGHVS and CDR2 FQNEAQ. This CDR3 contains 18 residues. J was trimmed by 1 base and V by 5 bases; bases with no gene match: 16. In DNA, the CDR3 is TGTGCCAGCAGCGATGCGACAGGGCCGCGGTCATCGAACACTGAAGCTTTCTTT. Encoded protein: CASSDATGPRSSNTEAFF.

The rearrangement links TRBV11-2 to TRBJ1-2, with D uncertain. CDR1 is SGHAT and CDR2 is FQNNGV in the germline V gene. Trimming took off 1 base at V and 3 bases at J, with 6 bases between the two ends. The CDR3 is 13 residues long. The CDR3 DNA reads as TGTGCCAGCAGCTTAGGTGGCCACTATGGCTACACCTTC. It yields the protein CASSLGGHYGYTF.

CDR3 residues: CASSLLAGEAYEQYF. Here the CDR3 DNA reads TGTGCCAGCAGCCTACTAGCGGGAGAGGCCTACGAGCAGTACTTC. This sequence joins TRBV28 and TRBJ2-7, with 11 positions matching TRBD2. CDR3 size: 15 residues. Germline-derived CDR1 and CDR2 are MDHEN and SYDVKM. J lost 2 bases, V lost 6 bases, and 6 bases had no gene match.

Notes on this clone: The same CDR3 is also encoded by other DNA sequences in this sample. The chain has TRBV7-9 and TRBJ1-2; maybe TRBD1 (6 bases). The CDR3 length is 14 residues. CDR1 and CDR2 (germline): SEHNR, FQNEAQ (reference sequence). Trimming took off 0 bases at V and 8 bases at J, with 13 bases between the two ends. The CDR3 DNA reads TGTGCCAGCAGCTTAGCGGGGGCAGAACACGGCTACACCTTC. It encodes CASSLAGAEHGYTF.

The genes are TRBV7-2 and TRBJ2-5; no clear D gene. The CDR3 runs 11 residues. Trimming took 3 bases from V and 6 from J, leaving 5 bases between them. Per germline, CDR1 SGHTA and CDR2 FQGNSA. The CDR3 DNA sequence: TGTGCCAGCAGCTTTACAAAGACCCAGTACTTC. Its protein is CASSFTKTQYF.

The V gene is TRBV7-2, the J gene TRBJ1-5, with TRBD1 identical over 9 bases. This CDR3 is built from 16 residues. Germline-derived CDR1 and CDR2 are SGHTA and FQGNSA. The V gene end was trimmed by 4 bases and the J gene end by 6 bases; junction bases not matched to a gene: 10. In nucleotides, the CDR3 is TGTGCCAGCAGCTCGTCCTCGGGACAGGGAGGTCAGCCCCAGCATTTT. It yields the protein CASSSSSGQGGQPQHF.

The chain combines TRBV9 with TRBJ1-2; 7 bases are a match to TRBD1. CDR3 length: 14 amino acids. Trimming removed 3 bases from V and 4 bases from J; junction bases left unmatched: 6. The germline V gene has CDR1 SGDLS and CDR2 YYNGEE. The CDR3 sequence is CASSAGGGSYGYTF. DNA for the CDR3: TGTGCCAGCAGCGCAGGGGGTGGTAGCTATGGCTACACCTTC.

The V and J genes are TRBV4-2 and TRBJ2-1, with 12 bases aligning to TRBD1. The CDR3 sequence is 14 residues long. The V gene end was trimmed by 3 bases and the J gene end by 9 bases; junction bases not matched to a gene: 3. From germline, CDR1 is LGHNA and CDR2 YNFKEQ. CDR3 coding DNA: TGTGCCAGCAGCCAGGGACAGGGGGCTTTTGAGCAGTTCTTC. Encoded protein: CASSQGQGAFEQFF.

This chain uses TRBV29-1 with TRBJ1-2; D remains ambiguous. V lost 4 bases and J 6 bases, leaving 9 bases between the germline ends. CDR3 size: 11 residues. CDR1 SQVTM and CDR2 ANQGSEA come from the germline V gene. The CDR3 sequence is CSVVLGDGYTF. CDR3 coding DNA: TGCAGCGTTGTTTTGGGCGATGGCTACACCTTC.